A selection of T cell receptor beta chains follows, all from one sample in a study of T cells in Graves' hyperthyroidism and ophthalmopathy. TCRdb re-analysed the multiplex PCR reads in MiXCR, keeping a single row per CDR3 protein. The sample shows roughly 350,000 distinct CDR3 sequences, about 14% of them seen only once. The sequenced sample consisted of blood. These receptors were taken from a woman in her twenties or thirties with Graves' ophthalmopathy. Each CDR3 is given with its conserved first and last residue. The D gene is left open where the match is weak. Clone size appears in some rows only: once, few, many, or a class for an expanded clone.

d_call	v_call	j_call	clone_size	cdr3_nt	cdr3_aa
TRBD2	TRBV28	TRBJ2-5	many	TGTGCCAGCAGTTATGGCGGGGGGATGAGAGAGACCCAGTACTTC	CASSYGGGMRETQYF
TRBD1	TRBV2	TRBJ1-5	many	TGTGCCAGCAGTAAGGGGGCTGGCAATCAGCCCCAGCATTTT	CASSKGAGNQPQHF
NA	TRBV6-1	TRBJ1-2	few	TGTGCCAGCAGCCCTCGGACGGTGAACTATGGCTACACCTTC	CASSPRTVNYGYTF
NA	TRBV4-1	TRBJ2-1	NA	TGCGCCAGCAGCCAATGGACGCGGTACAATGAGCAGTTCTTC	CASSQWTRYNEQFF
TRBD1	TRBV6-4	TRBJ1-1	few	TGTGCCAGCAGTGACCCTGTCAGGGGGTTGAACACTGAAGCTTTCTTT	CASSDPVRGLNTEAFF
TRBD2	TRBV7-2	TRBJ2-1	many	TGTGCCAGCAGCCTAAAGTGGGGAGGAGCGGGGGGGGTAAGGAATGAGCAGTTCTTC	CASSLKWGGAGGVRNEQFF
NA	TRBV11-3	TRBJ1-4	many	TGTGCCAGCAGCTTCGGCCCCCGAGGGGAAAAACTGTTTTTT	CASSFGPRGEKLFF
TRBD1	TRBV10-3	TRBJ1-5	many	TGTGCCATCAGTGAGAGGGGGACAGGGGGTATCCAGCCCCAGCATTTT	CAISERGTGGIQPQHF
NA	TRBV20-1	TRBJ1-5	NA	TGCAGTGCTAGAGATCGGGGGTCCCCCCCTCAAAATAGCAATCAGCCCCAGCATTTT	CSARDRGSPPQNSNQPQHF
NA	TRBV20-1	TRBJ1-5	many	TGCAGTGCTAGAGAGGAGGCAGGGCAGCCCCAGCATTTT	CSAREEAGQPQHF
NA	TRBV24-1	TRBJ2-1	many	TGTGCCACCAGCGGCGGGGTGTTTCAGACAGGCGAGGAAAACAATGAGCAGTTCTTC	CATSGGVFQTGEENNEQFF
NA	TRBV6-1	TRBJ1-6	many	TGTGCCAGCAGCGACACAGGGAGCCCCAGCCCCCTCCACTTT	CASSDTGSPSPLHF
NA	TRBV6-2/TRBV6-3	TRBJ2-7	many	TGTGCCAGCAGTCATACCCACGAGCAGTACTTC	CASSHTHEQYF
NA	TRBV12-3/TRBV12-4	TRBJ2-3	many	TGTGCCAGCACCCCAACCACAGATACGCAGTATTTT	CASTPTTDTQYF
NA	TRBV10-3	TRBJ1-2	few	TGTGCCATCAGTCACGATTCGGGGCACTATGGCTACACCTTC	CAISHDSGHYGYTF
NA	TRBV29-1	TRBJ1-2	many	TGCAGCGTTGAATTTAGTGGTTACGGCTACACCTTC	CSVEFSGYGYTF
NA	TRBV9	TRBJ2-2	NA	TGTGCCAGCAGACCCGGTAGGGTGGGTAACACCGGGGAGCTGTTTTTT	CASRPGRVGNTGELFF
NA	TRBV14	TRBJ2-5	many	TGTGCCAGCAGCCAAGACCCTGGGGTGGAGGAGACCCAGTACTTC	CASSQDPGVEETQYF
NA	TRBV4-1	TRBJ1-2	few	TGCGCCAGCAATTACCGGGCAAGAAAAGACTATGGCTACACCTTC	CASNYRARKDYGYTF
TRBD1	TRBV18	TRBJ1-1	NA	TGTGCCAGCTCGCCACCGACAGGGAGGATGGACACTGAAGCTTTCTTT	CASSPPTGRMDTEAFF
NA	TRBV6-1	TRBJ1-5	many	TGTGCCAGCAGTAGGACAGTGGCCCAGCATTTT	CASSRTVAQHF
NA	TRBV12-3/TRBV12-4	TRBJ2-5	few	TGTGCCAGCAGGGGGCACCCCGGGGGGACCCAGTACTTC	CASRGHPGGTQYF
TRBD1	TRBV15	TRBJ1-5	many	TGTGCCACCAGCAGAGATCTAGGGGGGACAGGGCGGGAGCCCCAGCATTTT	CATSRDLGGTGREPQHF
NA	TRBV12-3/TRBV12-4	TRBJ1-1	many	TGTGCCAGCAGTTTCGAGGACAGAGGCCTCACTGAAGCTTTCTTT	CASSFEDRGLTEAFF
TRBD2	TRBV28	TRBJ2-1	many	TGTGCCAGCAGTTTATTCCAGGGACTAGCTCCCTACAATGAGCAGTTCTTC	CASSLFQGLAPYNEQFF
TRBD2	TRBV2	TRBJ2-1	NA	TGTGCCAGCAGTGAAACTGCGGCGGGAGCGGGGGGTTACAATGAGCAGTTCTTC	CASSETAAGAGGYNEQFF
NA	TRBV7-9	TRBJ2-7	many	TGTGCCAGCAGCTTCCACTCCAGCTCCTACGAGCAGTACTTC	CASSFHSSSYEQYF
TRBD2	TRBV7-2	TRBJ2-3	many	TGTGCCAGCAGCTTAGCCTTGGGACTAGCGGGGGGGACAGATACGCAGTATTTT	CASSLALGLAGGTDTQYF
NA	TRBV27	TRBJ1-6	NA	TGTGCCAGCAGTTTATACGGGCCGCAGAATTCACCCCTCCACTTT	CASSLYGPQNSPLHF
NA	TRBV11-2	TRBJ2-5	many	TGTGCCAGCAGCTTCGGTCAACAAGAAGAGACCCAGTACTTC	CASSFGQQEETQYF
TRBD1	TRBV5-1	TRBJ2-1	few	TGCGCCAGCAGCCCCTCAGGACAGGGATACAATGAGCAGTTCTTC	CASSPSGQGYNEQFF
NA	TRBV19	TRBJ1-6	NA	TGTGCCGCAAACCCCAGGCAAAACTATAATTCACCCCTCCACTTT	CAANPRQNYNSPLHF
NA	TRBV25-1	TRBJ2-1	NA	TGTGCCACCTACTTAAGCTCCTACAATGAGCAGTTCTTC	CATYLSSYNEQFF
NA	TRBV20-1	TRBJ1-5	many	TGCAGTGCTAGAGATCTCATCGAAGGGACTCAGCCCCAGCATTTT	CSARDLIEGTQPQHF
TRBD2	TRBV28	TRBJ2-2	NA	TGTGCCAGCAGTTTGCGGGGGGGTTTCGCGAACACCGGGGAGCTGTTTTTT	CASSLRGGFANTGELFF
NA	TRBV20-1	TRBJ1-2	many	TGCAGTGCCCCTTCCCTAGGGGACTATGGCTACACCTTC	CSAPSLGDYGYTF
NA	TRBV6-1	TRBJ2-6	many	TGTGCCAGCAGTGGCATGTGGGACGGGGCCAACGTCCTGACTTTC	CASSGMWDGANVLTF
NA	TRBV11-2	TRBJ2-5	many	TGTGCCAGCAGCTTACTAGCAGAGACCCAGTACTTC	CASSLLAETQYF
NA	TRBV29-1	TRBJ2-1	NA	TGCAGCGTTGACCCGATTTCTTACAATGAGCAGTTCTTC	CSVDPISYNEQFF
TRBD2	TRBV6-1	TRBJ2-4	many	TGTGCCAGCAGTGAATGGTCTAGCGGGGGTGACATTCAGTACTTC	CASSEWSSGGDIQYF
NA	TRBV7-6	TRBJ1-6	few	TGTGCCAGCAGCTTACAAGGAAGGACAACGAATTCACCCCTCCACTTT	CASSLQGRTTNSPLHF
TRBD1	TRBV6-2/TRBV6-3	TRBJ1-6	few	TGTGCCAGCACCGAGGACAGGGTTAATTCACCCCTCCACTTT	CASTEDRVNSPLHF
NA	TRBV6-1	TRBJ2-7	many	TGTGCCAGCGTAGACCCGACAGTCCTCAACGCCTACGAGCAGTACTTC	CASVDPTVLNAYEQYF
NA	TRBV11-2	TRBJ2-3	NA	TGTGCCAGCATCCCTCTTGCCACGCTGATTGGGGGGGCCGCCACAGATACGCAGTATTTT	CASIPLATLIGGAATDTQYF
TRBD1	TRBV29-1	TRBJ1-1	NA	TGCAGCGAGGCCTTTACCGGGACAGGGGGCCCTGAAGCTTTCTTT	CSEAFTGTGGPEAFF
TRBD1	TRBV6-6	TRBJ1-5	NA	TGTGCCAGCAGTTACTCAACAGGGGTTGGAAGCAATCAGCCCCAGCATTTT	CASSYSTGVGSNQPQHF
TRBD1	TRBV28	TRBJ2-2	NA	TGTGCCAGCAGAATGGGACAGGGTGAGACCGGGGAGCTGTTTTTT	CASRMGQGETGELFF
NA	TRBV2	TRBJ2-3	many	TGTGCCAGCACCGAAGGGCAGGGGGGGACAGATACGCAGTATTTT	CASTEGQGGTDTQYF